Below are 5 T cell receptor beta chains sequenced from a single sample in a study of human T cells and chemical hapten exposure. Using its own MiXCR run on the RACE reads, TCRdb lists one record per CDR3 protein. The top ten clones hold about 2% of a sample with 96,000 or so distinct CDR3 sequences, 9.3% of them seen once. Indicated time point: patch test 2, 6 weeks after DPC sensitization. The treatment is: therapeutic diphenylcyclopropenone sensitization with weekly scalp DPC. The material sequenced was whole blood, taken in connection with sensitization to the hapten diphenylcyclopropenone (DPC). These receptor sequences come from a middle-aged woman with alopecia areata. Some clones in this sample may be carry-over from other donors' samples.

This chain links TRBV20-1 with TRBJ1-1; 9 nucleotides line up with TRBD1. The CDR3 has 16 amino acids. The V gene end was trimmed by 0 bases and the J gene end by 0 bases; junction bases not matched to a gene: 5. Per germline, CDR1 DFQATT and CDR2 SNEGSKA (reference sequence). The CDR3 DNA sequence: TGCAGTGCTAGAGAAACCGGGACAGGGTTGAACACTGAAGCTTTCTTT. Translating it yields CSARETGTGLNTEAFF.

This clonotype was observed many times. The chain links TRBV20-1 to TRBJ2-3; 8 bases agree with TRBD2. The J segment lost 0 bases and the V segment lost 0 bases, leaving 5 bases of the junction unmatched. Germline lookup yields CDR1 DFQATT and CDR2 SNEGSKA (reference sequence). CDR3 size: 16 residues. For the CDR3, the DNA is TGCAGTGCTAGAGAGTACAGCGGGAGTAGCACAGATACGCAGTATTTT. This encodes CSAREYSGSSTDTQYF.

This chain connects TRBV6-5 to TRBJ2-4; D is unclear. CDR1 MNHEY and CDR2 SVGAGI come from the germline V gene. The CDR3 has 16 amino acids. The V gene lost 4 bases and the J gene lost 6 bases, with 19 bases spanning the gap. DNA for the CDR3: TGTGCCAGCAGTTCCTACGCTGACCCATTCACAAACATTCAGTACTTC. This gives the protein CASSSYADPFTNIQYF.

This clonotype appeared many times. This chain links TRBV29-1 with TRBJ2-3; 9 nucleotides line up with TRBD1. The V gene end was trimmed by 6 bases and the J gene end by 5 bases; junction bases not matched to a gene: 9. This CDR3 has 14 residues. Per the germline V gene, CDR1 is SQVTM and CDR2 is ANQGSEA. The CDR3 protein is CSVVQGARRDTQYF. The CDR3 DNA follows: TGCAGCGTCGTACAGGGGGCGCGTAGAGATACGCAGTATTTT.

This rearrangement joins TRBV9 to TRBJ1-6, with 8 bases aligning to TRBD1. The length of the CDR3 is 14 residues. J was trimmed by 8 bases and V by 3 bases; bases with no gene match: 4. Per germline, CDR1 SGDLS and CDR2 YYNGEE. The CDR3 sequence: CASSADRGDSPLHF. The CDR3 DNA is TGTGCCAGCAGCGCCGACAGGGGAGATTCACCCCTCCACTTT.